This T cell receptor beta chain comes out of a study of blood T cell repertoires in COVID-19. In germline, CDR1 is SGHRS, CDR2 YFSETQ. There are 14 residues in the CDR3. Trimming left V 0 bases short and J 5 bases short, with 12 bases between. Some clones are missing from TCRdb's copy, which holds only in-frame ones; the method was immunoSEQ multiplex PCR. Of 20,000 to 25,000 clones in the sample, roughly nine tenths were seen once. The origin of this receptor is a human donor with active COVID-19. The donor label of this sample is uncertain. The rearrangement links TRBV5-1 to TRBJ2-7, with D maybe TRBD1 (5 bases). Sequences were obtained from peripheral blood. The CDR3 reads CASSLVAGFNEQYF. CDR3 nucleotides: TGCGCCAGCAGCTTGGTTGCAGGGTTTAACGAGCAGTACTTC.